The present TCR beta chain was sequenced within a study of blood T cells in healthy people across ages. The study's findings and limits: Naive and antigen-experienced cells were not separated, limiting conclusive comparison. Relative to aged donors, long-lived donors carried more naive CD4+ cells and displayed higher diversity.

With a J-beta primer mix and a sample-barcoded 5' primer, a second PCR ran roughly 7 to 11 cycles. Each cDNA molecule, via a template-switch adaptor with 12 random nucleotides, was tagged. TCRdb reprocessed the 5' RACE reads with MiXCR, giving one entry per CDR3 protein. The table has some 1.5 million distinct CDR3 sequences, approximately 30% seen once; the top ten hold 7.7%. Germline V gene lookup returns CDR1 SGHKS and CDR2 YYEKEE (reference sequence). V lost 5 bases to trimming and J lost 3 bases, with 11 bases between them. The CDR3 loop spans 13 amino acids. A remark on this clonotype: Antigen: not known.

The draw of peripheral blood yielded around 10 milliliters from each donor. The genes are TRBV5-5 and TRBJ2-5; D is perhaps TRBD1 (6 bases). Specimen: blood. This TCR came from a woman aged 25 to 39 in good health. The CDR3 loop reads CASRTQGKETQYF. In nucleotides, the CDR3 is TGTGCCAGCAGAACACAGGGAAAAGAGACCCAGTACTTC.